This paragraph reports one TCR beta chain. As yet, its antigen is unknown. The CDR3 is 16 residues long. Germline V gene sequence: CDR1 MGHRA, CDR2 YSYEKL. Trimming at V came to 7 bases and at J to 4 bases, leaving 13 bases not matched to a gene. The data derive from a study of PD-1 blockade in classical Hodgkin lymphoma. Time point described: cycle 4 day 1 (C4D1), after more than five weeks of nivolumab. Each and every patient relapsed after autologous stem cell transplantation, and patients got differing brentuximab vedotin exposure. Patients had relapsed/refractory classical Hodgkin lymphoma with complete response, partial response or progressive disease as best response. Overall study results and limits: Lower baseline TCR diversity marked trial partial responders and progressors. By C4D1 there was a significant rise in CD4+ TCR diversity but not in CD8+ TCR diversity. Before treatment, TCR diversity in newly diagnosed patients was reportedly lower than in healthy donors.

Assay used: immunoSEQ multiplex PCR; TCRdb lists only in-frame clones, some missing. The sample contains about 24,000 clones, around 84% of which appear only once. This specimen was peripheral blood mononuclear cells (PBMCs), taken before the fourth cycle of nivolumab. V usage is TRBV4-1 and J usage is TRBJ1-5; 7 bases map to TRBD1. This receptor was obtained from a human donor with classical Hodgkin lymphoma. Here the CDR3 DNA reads TGCGCCAGCACCCATCATCCGGGACAGTTTAATCAGCCCCAGCATTTT. This translates into CASTHHPGQFNQPQHF.